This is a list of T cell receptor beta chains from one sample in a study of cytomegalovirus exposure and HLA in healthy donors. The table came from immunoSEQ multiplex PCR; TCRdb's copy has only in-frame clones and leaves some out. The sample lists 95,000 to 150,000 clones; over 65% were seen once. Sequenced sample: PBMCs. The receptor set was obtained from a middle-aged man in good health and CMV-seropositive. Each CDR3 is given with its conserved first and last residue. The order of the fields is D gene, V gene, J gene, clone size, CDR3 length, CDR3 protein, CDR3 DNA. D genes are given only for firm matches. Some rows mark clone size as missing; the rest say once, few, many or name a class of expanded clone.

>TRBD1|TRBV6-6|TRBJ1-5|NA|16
CASSYSMAGTGQPQHF
TGTGCCAGCAGTTACTCGATGGCCGGGACAGGGCAGCCCCAGCATTTT
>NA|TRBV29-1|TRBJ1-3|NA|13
CSVKIQSGNTIYF
TGCAGCGTTAAAATCCAATCTGGAAACACCATATATTTT
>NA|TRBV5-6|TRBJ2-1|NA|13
CASSLLQGKEQFF
TGTGCCAGCAGCTTACTACAGGGTAAAGAGCAGTTCTTC
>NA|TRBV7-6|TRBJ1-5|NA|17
CASSLGGTGRVNQPQHF
TGTGCCAGCAGCTTAGGCGGGACTGGGAGGGTCAACCAGCCCCAGCATTTT
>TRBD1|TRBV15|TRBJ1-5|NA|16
CATSRLEQGGIQPQHF
TGTGCCACCAGCAGACTTGAACAGGGGGGGATTCAGCCCCAGCATTTT
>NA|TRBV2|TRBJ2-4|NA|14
CASSEGQGNYIQYF
TGTGCCAGCAGTGAAGGGCAGGGAAATTACATTCAGTACTTC
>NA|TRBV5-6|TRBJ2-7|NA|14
CASSLTGSAYEQYF
TGTGCCAGCAGCCTTACAGGGTCGGCCTACGAGCAGTACTTC
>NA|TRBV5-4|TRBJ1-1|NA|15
CASSPIPSGYTEAFF
TGTGCCAGCAGCCCCATCCCGAGCGGATACACTGAAGCTTTCTTT
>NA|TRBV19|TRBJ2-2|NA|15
CASSLVTTNTGELFF
TGTGCCAGTAGTTTGGTGACTACAAACACCGGGGAGCTGTTTTTT
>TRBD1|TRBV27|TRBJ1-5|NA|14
CASSLGRGNQPQHF
TGTGCCAGCAGTTTAGGCAGGGGGAATCAGCCCCAGCATTTT
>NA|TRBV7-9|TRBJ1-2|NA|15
CASSLGGQRSYGYTF
TGTGCCAGCAGCTTAGGAGGGCAGAGGTCCTATGGCTACACCTTC
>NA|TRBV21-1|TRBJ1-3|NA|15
CASSKSEGARNTIYF
TGTGCCAGCAGCAAATCGGAGGGGGCGCGGAACACCATATATTTT
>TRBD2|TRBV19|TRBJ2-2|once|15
CASSISGRAGGELFF
TGTGCCAGTAGTATAAGCGGGAGGGCTGGCGGGGAGCTGTTTTTT
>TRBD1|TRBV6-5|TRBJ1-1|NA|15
CASSRDRGRTAEAFF
TGTGCCAGCAGTAGGGACAGGGGGCGGACCGCTGAAGCTTTCTTT
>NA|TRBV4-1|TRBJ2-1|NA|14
CASSLDIGGNEQFF
TGCGCCAGCAGCCTCGATATAGGGGGTAATGAGCAGTTCTTC
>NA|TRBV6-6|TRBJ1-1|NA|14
CASSAPGAGVAAFF
TGTGCCAGCAGTGCCCCCGGCGCAGGGGTGGCAGCTTTCTTT
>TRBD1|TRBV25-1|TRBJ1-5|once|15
CASRAGQGFNQPQHF
TGTGCCAGCAGAGCGGGACAGGGGTTTAATCAGCCCCAGCATTTT